This TCR beta chain was sequenced in a study of tumor-infiltrating lymphocytes in primary liver carcinoma. Of note for this clonotype: At one end the junction does not follow the germline gene, possibly because of a read error.

In germline, CDR1 is ENHRY, CDR2 SYGVKD. CDR3 size: 14 residues. Scientists recovered RNA and DNA together from roughly 21-30 mg of unsorted bulk tissue. TCR beta cDNA was prepared out of about 530 ng total RNA by means of a constant-region primer. Modified slightly, ARM-PCR produced TCR beta libraries over three nested multiplex PCR rounds. The two initial PCR rounds, nine to eleven cycles each, used TRBV1-TRBV30 forward and C-beta reverse primers. TCRdb called the multiplex PCR reads again in MiXCR, with one record for every CDR3 protein. The top ten hold 9.5% to 15% of the sample, which has 100,000 or so distinct CDR3 sequences, 55% to 80% seen once.

This chain links TRBV10-3 with TRBJ2-1, with no clear D. The TCR originated in a woman in her sixties with primary liver carcinoma and hepatitis B virus infection. Sequencing was performed on liver tumor tissue from sampling region 2. Subset given: tumor region T2, inferior pole. Here the CDR3 DNA reads TGTGCCACCCAATTTCAAAGCTCCTACAATGAGCAGTTCTTT. Its translation is CATQFQSSYNEQFF.